The rows below give T cell receptor beta chains drawn from one sample of a study of human T cells and chemical hapten exposure. MiXCR, applied by TCRdb to the 5' RACE reads, yields one record per CDR3 protein. The top ten hold approximately 6.3% of the sample, which has approximately 80,000 distinct CDR3 sequences, around 15% seen once. These receptors came from a female donor in good health. The CDR3 runs from the conserved cysteine through the conserved F or W. D genes are given only for firm matches. Part of the rows lack a size; the others show once, few, many or a class for expanded clones.

size,V,J,D,DNA,CDR3
-,TRBV12-3/TRBV12-4,TRBJ2-5,TRBD2,TGTGCCAGCAGTTTAGGGGGGGGACTATTGACCCAGTACTTC,CASSLGGGLLTQYF
few,TRBV29-1,TRBJ2-7,TRBD1,TGCAGCGCGGAGCGGGACAGGGAATCGCACGAGCAGTACTTC,CSAERDRESHEQYF
few,TRBV4-1,TRBJ2-5,-,TGCGCCAGCAGCCTCAGAGGAATCCGCAACGAAGGGGGAGAGACCCAGTACTTC,CASSLRGIRNEGGETQYF
-,TRBV12-3/TRBV12-4,TRBJ2-2,-,TGTGCCAGCAGTTATGGAGCGGGGGAGCTGTTTTTT,CASSYGAGELFF
few,TRBV12-3/TRBV12-4,TRBJ2-1,TRBD2,TGTGCCAGCAGTTTTAGGGGACTACTACCAGTCTACAATGAGCAGTTCTTC,CASSFRGLLPVYNEQFF
-,TRBV5-4,TRBJ1-2,-,TGTGCCAGCAGCTTGGTCGGTCGTGACTATGGCTACACCTTC,CASSLVGRDYGYTF
many,TRBV6-5,TRBJ1-1,TRBD1,TGTGCCAGCAGCCAACAAGGGGGCATTTGGGTGAACACTGAAGCTTTCTTT,CASSQQGGIWVNTEAFF
few,TRBV11-2,TRBJ1-2,-,TGTGCCAGCAGCCTAACCTTACGGGACACCGCGAGTGGCTACACCTTC,CASSLTLRDTASGYTF
-,TRBV28,TRBJ2-7,TRBD1,TGTGCCAGCAGTCCCGGGGACAGTCTAGTTCTCGAGCAGTACTTC,CASSPGDSLVLEQYF
few,TRBV5-5,TRBJ2-1,-,TGTGCCAGCAGCTTGGGTCAGGGGAGGGATGAGCAGTTCTTC,CASSLGQGRDEQFF
-,TRBV7-9,TRBJ2-7,TRBD2,TGTGCCAGCAGCAACAGCGGGAGGGACTCCTACGAGCAGTACTTC,CASSNSGRDSYEQYF
-,TRBV7-8,TRBJ1-5,-,TGTGCCAGCAGCCGAGGGCCGGAGCAGCCCCAGCATTTT,CASSRGPEQPQHF
few,TRBV5-6,TRBJ2-5,-,TGTGCCAGCAGCCACGATCGGAAGACCCAGTACTTC,CASSHDRKTQYF
-,TRBV5-5,TRBJ2-1,-,TGTGCCAGCAGTTTTACAGGGTCATCCTACAATGAGCAGTTCTTC,CASSFTGSSYNEQFF
few,TRBV6-5,TRBJ1-2,-,TGTGCCAGCAGGAACAGGGTCTCTAACTATGGCTACACCTTC,CASRNRVSNYGYTF
-,TRBV15,TRBJ1-1,TRBD1,TGTGCCACCAGCAGACGGTCAGGGGGCATCACTGAAGCTTTCTTT,CATSRRSGGITEAFF
-,TRBV6-5,TRBJ2-1,-,TGTGCCAGCAGTCGGACCGTGGACGGATACAATGAGCAGTTCTTC,CASSRTVDGYNEQFF
-,TRBV28,TRBJ1-1,TRBD1,TGTGCCAGCAGTTTACGGGACAGCTGGAACACTGAAGCTTTCTTT,CASSLRDSWNTEAFF
-,TRBV5-1,TRBJ1-2,TRBD1,TGCGCCAGCAGCCGCGGTACAGGGGACAACTATGGCTACACCTTC,CASSRGTGDNYGYTF
-,TRBV6-5,TRBJ1-6,-,TGTGCCAGCAGCTTAACAGCGCGAGGGGATAATTCACCCCTCCACTTT,CASSLTARGDNSPLHF
-,TRBV6-1,TRBJ2-3,-,TGTGCCAGCAGTCTTCAGAGTGCCTCCGGCACAGATACGCAGTATTTT,CASSLQSASGTDTQYF
-,TRBV2,TRBJ2-5,-,TGTGCCAGCAGTGATCAGGGTATGGGAGAGACCCAGTACTTC,CASSDQGMGETQYF
-,TRBV4-1,TRBJ2-3,-,TGCGCCAGCAGCCAAGATCCCGTCTCCACAGATACGCAGTATTTT,CASSQDPVSTDTQYF
few,TRBV30,TRBJ2-3,-,TGTGCCTGGATACCCCTTTATGATACGCAGTATTTT,CAWIPLYDTQYF
-,TRBV12-3/TRBV12-4,TRBJ1-1,-,TGTGCCAGCAGTACCCCCTGGAACACTGAAGCTTTCTTT,CASSTPWNTEAFF
-,TRBV7-2,TRBJ2-3,TRBD2,TGTGCCAGCAGCTTAGTGAGGACTAGCGGCACAGATACGCAGTATTTT,CASSLVRTSGTDTQYF
-,TRBV6-6,TRBJ1-1,-,TGTGCCAGCAGTTATAGCGGAGCGAACACTGAAGCTTTCTTT,CASSYSGANTEAFF
few,TRBV19,TRBJ2-5,TRBD2,TGTGCCAGTAGTATAGGAAGGCCGGGACTAGCGGCCCAAGAGACCCAGTACTTC,CASSIGRPGLAAQETQYF
-,TRBV30,TRBJ2-2,-,TGTGCCTGGAACAGGGAGTCGGCCGGGGAGCTGTTTTTT,CAWNRESAGELFF
-,TRBV5-1,TRBJ1-1,TRBD1,TGCGCCAGCAGCTTGGGGTACAGGGGAGAAGCTTTCTTT,CASSLGYRGEAFF
-,TRBV18,TRBJ2-5,TRBD2,TGTGCCAGCTCACCTGGACTAGCGGAAGAGACCCAGTACTTC,CASSPGLAEETQYF
-,TRBV29-1,TRBJ2-5,-,TGCAGCGTTGACCCAGAAGGGACCCAGTACTTC,CSVDPEGTQYF
-,TRBV7-2,TRBJ2-1,-,TGTGCCAGCAGCGTAAGTGGGGACTACAATGAGCAGTTCTTC,CASSVSGDYNEQFF
few,TRBV20-1,TRBJ2-7,-,TGCAGTGCTAGTTCGGGGGCGGCTAGCTCCTACGAGCAGTACTTC,CSASSGAASSYEQYF
-,TRBV7-2,TRBJ1-2,TRBD1,TGTGCCAGCAGCTTAAGAGGGGGCGGGGGCGGCTACACCTTC,CASSLRGGGGGYTF
few,TRBV5-1,TRBJ1-1,TRBD1,TGCGCCAGCAGCTCAGAAGGACAGGGCGCTGAAGCTTTCTTT,CASSSEGQGAEAFF
-,TRBV6-6,TRBJ2-3,TRBD2,TGTGCCAGCACCGAGTCATTAGCGGGAGGCACAGATACGCAGTATTTT,CASTESLAGGTDTQYF
-,TRBV6-2/TRBV6-3,TRBJ2-1,TRBD2,TGTGCCAGCAGTTACTATGGGACTAGCGGGGGGCGCTCCTACAATGAGCAGTTCTTC,CASSYYGTSGGRSYNEQFF
few,TRBV20-1,TRBJ2-3,TRBD2,TGCAGTGCCTCGCGGTGGGGGGGAAGCACAGATACGCAGTATTTT,CSASRWGGSTDTQYF
-,TRBV20-1,TRBJ2-1,-,TGCAGTGCTAGAGATAGAATAGGGACAAATGAGCAGTTCTTC,CSARDRIGTNEQFF
few,TRBV24-1,TRBJ1-1,TRBD1,TGTGCCACCAGTGATCGACAGGGACCAAGAACTGAAGCTTTCTTT,CATSDRQGPRTEAFF
-,TRBV6-2/TRBV6-3,TRBJ1-5,-,TGTGCCAGCACCCATCGTGGGCCCCAGCATTTT,CASTHRGPQHF
many,TRBV10-2,TRBJ2-2,TRBD1,TGCGCCACATCAACAGGGGTGGACACCGGGGAGCTGTTTTTT,CATSTGVDTGELFF
many,TRBV6-2/TRBV6-3,TRBJ1-1,-,TGTGCCAGCAGTTCCCGGGACGGCACTGAAGCTTTCTTT,CASSSRDGTEAFF
-,TRBV11-2,TRBJ2-4,TRBD2,TGTGCCAGCAGCGAGAGAGTCGGCCCGGGACTAGCGGGAGACCGCCACATTCAGTACTTC,CASSERVGPGLAGDRHIQYF
few,TRBV18,TRBJ2-1,TRBD1,TGTGCCAGCTCACCACCGATTGAGGGGGCATACAATGAGCAGTTCTTC,CASSPPIEGAYNEQFF
many,TRBV20-1,TRBJ2-1,-,TGCAGTGCTCAACGGGATGGGGATGAGCAGTTCTTC,CSAQRDGDEQFF
many,TRBV12-3/TRBV12-4,TRBJ1-1,TRBD1,TGTGCCAGCAGAGAACAGGGGGACACTGAAGCTTTCTTT,CASREQGDTEAFF